The 9 T cell receptor beta chains below all came from one sample that was sequenced in a study of control samples from healthy donors and cancer patients. Sequenced by immunoSEQ multiplex PCR; TCRdb stores in-frame clones only, minus some. Among over 55,000 clones listed, under 95% were seen once. Sequenced input: PBMCs. The receptor set was obtained from a man younger than 40 with colorectal cancer.

The CDR3 reads CASSENGGRPNTEAFF. In DNA, the CDR3 is TGTGCCAGCAGTGAAAATGGGGGCAGGCCCAACACTGAAGCTTTCTTT. The J gene is TRBJ1-1, the V gene TRBV6-1; maybe TRBD1 (6 bases). V dropped 2 bases and J dropped 2 bases, with 15 bases sitting between them. The germline V gene has CDR1 MNHNS and CDR2 SASEGT. The CDR3 is made up of 16 amino acids.

This clone was counted between two and nine times. The V and J genes are TRBV4-3 and TRBJ1-1; TRBD1 aligns across 8 bases. CDR3 size: 13 residues. J was trimmed by 12 bases and V by 0 bases; bases with no gene match: 6. Germline V gene sequence: CDR1 LGHNA, CDR2 YSLEER. The CDR3 sequence: CASSQEQGGRSFF. CDR3 in DNA: TGCGCCAGCAGCCAAGAACAGGGGGGCAGATCTTTCTTT.

The CDR3 sequence is CASSPNTPTQGGAPGGQYF. The CDR3 nucleotides read TGTGCCAGCAGCCCCAACACCCCGACTCAGGGAGGCGCCCCTGGGGGCCAGTACTTC. The chain uses TRBV7-6 and TRBJ2-7; D tentatively reads TRBD1 or TRBD2 (6 bases each). The CDR3 loop spans 19 amino acids. CDR1 and CDR2 (germline): SGHVS, FNYEAQ. V gave up 5 bases and J gave up 10 bases, with 36 bases separating them. Combining the CDR3 with reference TRBV7-6 and TRBJ2-7 gives the whole variable domain GAGVSQSPRYKVTKRGQDVALRCDPISGHVSLYWYRQALGQGPEFLTYFNYEAQQDKSGLPNDRFSAERPEGSISTLTIQRTEQRDSAMYRCASSPNTPTQGGAPGGQYFGPGTRLTVT.

This chain links TRBV19 with TRBJ1-2, with D possibly TRBD1 on 6 matching bases. V lost 4 bases to trimming and J lost 8 bases, with 23 bases between them. Germline CDR1 is LNHDA and CDR2 is SQIVND (reference sequence). CDR3 length equals 16 residues. The CDR3 loop reads CASSTVPRGGAWGYTF. In DNA, the CDR3 is TGTGCCAGTAGTACGGTCCCGCGGGGGGGCGCTTGGGGCTACACCTTC.

The V and J genes are TRBV7-6 and TRBJ1-3; TRBD1 aligns across 8 bases. Trimming cost V 6 bases and J 2 bases; bases outside gene matches: 12. CDR3 length: 17 amino acids. The germline CDR1 and CDR2 sequences are SGHVS and FNYEAQ. CDR3 in DNA: TGTGCCAGCAGGGAAGGGACAGGCGACTCCACTGGAAACACCATATATTTT. Its protein product is CASREGTGDSTGNTIYF. Filled out from reference TRBV7-6 and TRBJ1-3, the complete variable domain reads GAGVSQSPRYKVTKRGQDVALRCDPISGHVSLYWYRQALGQGPEFLTYFNYEAQQDKSGLPNDRFSAERPEGSISTLTIQRTEQRDSAMYRCASREGTGDSTGNTIYFGEGSWLTVV.

The chain recombines TRBV4-2 with TRBJ2-3; D perhaps matches TRBD2 (6 bases). CDR1 and CDR2 (germline): LGHNA, YNFKEQ. V lost 1 base to trimming and J lost 9 bases, with 23 bases between them. The CDR3 totals 17 residues. CDR3 nucleotides: TGTGCCAGCAGCCAAGTTCGGAACGGCGGGGTCGGAAGGACGCAGTATTTT. Amino acid sequence: CASSQVRNGGVGRTQYF.

The V and J genes are TRBV7-9 and TRBJ2-7, with D hard to call. The germline CDR1 and CDR2 sequences are SEHNR and FQNEAQ (reference sequence). The germline V and J ends were trimmed by 1 base and 6 bases, with 7 bases remaining between them. This CDR3 has 12 amino acids. The CDR3 DNA reads TGTGCCAGCAGCTTAGGGTCGGTCGAGCAGTACTTC. As protein: CASSLGSVEQYF.

The rearrangement uses TRBV27 and TRBJ1-1; TRBD1 matches 9 bases. Germline-derived CDR1 and CDR2 are MNHEY and SMNVEV (reference sequence). This CDR3 region has 13 residues. V lost 2 bases and J lost 9; bases outside the gene matches: 4. The DNA for the CDR3 is TGTGCCAGCAGTTTAATGGGACAGGGTAAAGCTTTCTTT. As protein: CASSLMGQGKAFF.

CDR3 loop: CSVEASVTNIQYF. The CDR3 DNA reads as TGCAGCGTTGAAGCCTCGGTCACAAACATTCAGTACTTC. The chain joins TRBV29-1 to TRBJ2-4; unclear D gene. Germline V gives CDR1 SQVTM, CDR2 ANQGSEA. The germline V and J ends were trimmed by 1 base and 6 bases, with 10 bases remaining between them. This CDR3 has 13 amino acids.